Many counts were recorded for the clone carrying this T cell receptor (beta chain). The data derive from a study of blood T cell repertoires in COVID-19. As for the study in general: Researchers got acute and convalescent COVID-19 samples from the United States, Italy and Spain. The analysed material was cDNA or gDNA that came from T cells, B-cell-depleted T cells, or PBMCs.

As originally analysed: Reference gene primer amplification yielded estimated nucleated cell counts. Using immunoSEQ multiplex PCR, the repertoire was profiled, and TCRdb retains in-frame clones only, with some absent. That table gives V, J and clone size, and the DNA gave D and trimming. The profile shows 70,000 to 95,000 clones, around 89% of them singletons. CDR1 and CDR2 (germline): LGHNA, YSLEER. V was trimmed by 0 bases and J by 4 bases, leaving 13 bases between them. This CDR3 has 15 amino acids. The material sequenced was peripheral blood. The chain couples TRBV4-3 to TRBJ2-7; D possibly corresponds to TRBD2 (5 bases). This sequence originates from an older man with active or convalescent COVID-19. This chain's CDR3 is CASSQEEGPVYEQYF. Here the CDR3 DNA reads TGCGCCAGCAGCCAAGAAGAGGGTCCGGTATACGAGCAGTACTTC.